This T cell receptor (beta chain) was sequenced during a study of blood T cell repertoires in COVID-19. Under the authors' procedure: Estimation of nucleated cell counts relied on the amplification of reference gene primers. Sequenced by immunoSEQ multiplex PCR; TCRdb stores in-frame clones only, minus some. The V and J calls and clone size were taken over from that table, and D and trimming were inferred from the DNA. The table includes a few hundred thousand clones, around 90% detected once. Germline CDR1 reads ENHRY; CDR2 reads SYGVKD. The CDR3 spans 14 residues. J was trimmed by 7 bases and V by 7 bases; bases with no gene match: 9.

This chain uses TRBV10-3 with TRBJ2-1; 8 nucleotides align to TRBD2. The sequencing sample was made of peripheral blood. This sequence was found in a human donor in a cohort sampled during active COVID-19. As DNA, the CDR3 is TGTGCCATCAATGAACTAGCGGCGGGTAATGAGCAGTTCTTC. This gives the protein CAINELAAGNEQFF.